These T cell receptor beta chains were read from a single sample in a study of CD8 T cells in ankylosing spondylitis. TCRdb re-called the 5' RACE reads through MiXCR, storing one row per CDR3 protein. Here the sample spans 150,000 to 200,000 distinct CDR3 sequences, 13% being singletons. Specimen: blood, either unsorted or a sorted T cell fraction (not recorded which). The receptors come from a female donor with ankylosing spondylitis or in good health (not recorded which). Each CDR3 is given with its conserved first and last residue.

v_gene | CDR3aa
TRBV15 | CATSGRQGNTEAFF
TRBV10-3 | CAISDKFRDRADTQYF
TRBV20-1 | CSARDVGTGSGYTF
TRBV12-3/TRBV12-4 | CASSPIVDTLYEQYF
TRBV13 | CASSFGQGRDEQFF
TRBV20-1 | CSASSGTVTYEQYF
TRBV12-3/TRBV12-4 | CASSFEQGANQPQHF
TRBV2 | CATTQGLNTEAFF
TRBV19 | CASRTATWNTEAFF
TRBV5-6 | CASSLAGGTNYGYTF
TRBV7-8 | CASSLAAIAGGSSYEQYF
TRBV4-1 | CASSQATQGVTEAFF
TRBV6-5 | CASSYSGGRGTDTQYF
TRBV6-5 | CASSFRQDNEKLFF
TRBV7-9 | CASSSTESPAFNYGYTF
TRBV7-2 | CASSLFGTGNSPLHF
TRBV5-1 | CASSDGQGPGNTIYF
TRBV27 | CASMAAGGETQYF